This is a list of T cell receptor beta chains from one sample in a study of T cells after yellow fever vaccination. One entry per CDR3 protein, called by TCRdb with MiXCR from the 5' RACE reads. The sample contains just over 250,000 distinct CDR3 sequences, around 4.9% of which appear only once. The input for sequencing was CD4+ T cells sorted from PBMCs, taken on the day of the yellow fever booster vaccination. The receptors here all came from a man between 18 and 35 years old who received the YFV17D yellow fever vaccine. The CDR3 runs from the conserved cysteine through the conserved F or W. D genes are given only for firm matches. The size field is filled for only some rows; it gives once, few, many or a size class.

V	D	length	size	J	CDR3	DNA
TRBV5-1	.	13	many	TRBJ2-3	CASSPEGVDTQYF	TGCGCCAGCAGCCCCGAGGGAGTAGATACGCAGTATTTT
TRBV7-2	TRBD2	14	many	TRBJ2-5	CASSSGGAPETQYF	TGTGCCAGCAGCTCCGGGGGGGCCCCAGAGACCCAGTACTTC
TRBV20-1	.	14	many	TRBJ2-2	CSARAASSTGELFF	TGCAGTGCTAGAGCCGCCTCCAGCACCGGGGAGCTGTTTTTT
TRBV7-2	TRBD2	17	many	TRBJ2-3	CASSSAVWRGGTDTQYF	TGTGCCAGCAGCTCCGCCGTATGGCGGGGGGGCACAGATACGCAGTATTTT
TRBV10-3	TRBD2	14	few	TRBJ2-1	CAIRLSGGDNEQFF	TGTGCCATCAGGCTTAGCGGGGGGGACAATGAGCAGTTCTTC
TRBV2	TRBD1	13	.	TRBJ1-5	CASATGGDQPQHF	TGTGCCAGCGCCACAGGGGGCGATCAGCCCCAGCATTTT
TRBV7-2	.	14	many	TRBJ2-1	CASSYEGASNEQFF	TGTGCCAGCAGCTATGAAGGGGCCAGCAATGAGCAGTTCTTC
TRBV9	.	13	many	TRBJ1-2	CASSVQGISGYTF	TGTGCCAGCAGCGTCCAGGGGATCAGCGGCTACACCTTC
TRBV7-2	TRBD1	18	few	TRBJ1-1	CASSPSTGAGSPSDKAFF	TGTGCCAGCAGCCCATCGACAGGGGCGGGGTCCCCCTCTGATAAAGCTTTCTTT
TRBV4-3	TRBD1	17	many	TRBJ1-2	CASSQAHLRQGAHGYTF	TGCGCCAGCAGCCAAGCACATTTGCGACAGGGGGCACATGGCTACACCTTC
TRBV6-2/TRBV6-3	TRBD1	15	.	TRBJ1-5	CASRALTGGSQPQHF	TGTGCCAGCAGGGCCTTGACAGGGGGCTCTCAGCCCCAGCATTTT
TRBV4-3	.	14	few	TRBJ1-4	CASSQFGGGDKLFF	TGCGCCAGCAGCCAATTCGGCGGGGGCGACAAACTGTTTTTT
TRBV7-2	.	13	.	TRBJ2-2	CASSLALSGELFF	TGTGCCAGCAGCTTAGCGCTAAGCGGGGAGCTGTTTTTT
TRBV6-5	.	15	few	TRBJ2-1	CASSYSLSSYNEQFF	TGTGCCAGCAGTTACAGCTTGAGCTCCTACAATGAGCAGTTCTTC
TRBV19	.	18	few	TRBJ1-4	CASTTLYLDRATNEKLFF	TGTGCCAGTACCACCCTTTACTTGGACCGTGCAACTAATGAAAAACTGTTTTTT
TRBV28	.	15	few	TRBJ1-2	CATPGEGPANYGYTF	TGTGCCACCCCAGGAGAGGGGCCCGCTAACTATGGCTACACCTTC
TRBV29-1	TRBD1	16	.	TRBJ1-5	CSVRNGTGYSNQPQHF	TGCAGCGTTCGAAACGGGACAGGTTATAGCAATCAGCCCCAGCATTTT
TRBV9	.	13	many	TRBJ1-1	CASSVAPNTEAFF	TGTGCCAGCAGCGTAGCTCCGAACACTGAAGCTTTCTTT
TRBV25-1	.	15	many	TRBJ2-1	CASSDRQTRYNEQFF	TGTGCCAGCAGTGATCGACAAACACGGTACAATGAGCAGTTCTTC
TRBV7-9	.	13	many	TRBJ1-4	CASRQGRDGKLFF	TGTGCCAGCAGGCAAGGACGGGATGGAAAACTGTTTTTT
TRBV7-9	TRBD1	15	many	TRBJ2-1	CASSFDRGRYNEQFF	TGTGCCAGCAGCTTTGACAGGGGGAGGTACAATGAGCAGTTCTTC
TRBV11-2	TRBD1	16	.	TRBJ1-2	CASSLGYRGQGSGYTF	TGTGCCAGCAGCCTAGGGTACAGGGGGCAGGGGAGTGGCTACACCTTC
TRBV4-3	.	15	few	TRBJ1-2	CASSQIRGGAYGYTF	TGCGCCAGCAGCCAAATTCGGGGGGGCGCCTATGGCTACACCTTC
TRBV12-3/TRBV12-4	.	14	many	TRBJ2-1	CASSLPQGRNEQFF	TGTGCCAGCAGTTTACCCCAGGGTCGAAATGAGCAGTTCTTC
TRBV30	.	11	few	TRBJ1-2	CAWSDGYGYTF	TGTGCCTGGTCGGACGGCTATGGCTACACCTTC
TRBV15	.	13	.	TRBJ1-2	CATSGGGGYGYTF	TGTGCCACCAGCGGCGGGGGGGGCTATGGCTACACCTTC
TRBV4-1	.	15	many	TRBJ1-4	CASSSTGTGGEKLFF	TGCGCCAGCAGCTCGACCGGGACTGGTGGTGAAAAACTGTTTTTT
TRBV10-3	.	13	many	TRBJ2-7	CAISKDSSREQYF	TGTGCCATCAGTAAAGACAGTTCCCGCGAGCAGTACTTC
TRBV6-6	.	16	few	TRBJ1-5	CASSLALGGGYQPQHF	TGTGCCAGCAGTTTGGCCCTGGGGGGAGGGTATCAGCCCCAGCATTTT
TRBV12-3/TRBV12-4	TRBD2	14	many	TRBJ2-1	CASQFNFDGREQFF	TGTGCCAGTCAGTTCAATTTCGACGGGAGGGAGCAGTTCTTC
TRBV7-3	TRBD2	17	.	TRBJ2-2	CASSLRAGGPNTGELFF	TGTGCCAGCAGCTTAAGGGCGGGGGGACCCAACACCGGGGAGCTGTTTTTT
TRBV4-2	.	16	few	TRBJ2-3	CASSQEWGSSTDTQYF	TGTGCCAGCAGCCAAGAGTGGGGGTCTTCCACAGATACGCAGTATTTT
TRBV12-3/TRBV12-4	.	14	.	TRBJ2-1	CASTMGSPVDEQFF	TGTGCCAGCACTATGGGAAGTCCGGTGGATGAGCAGTTCTTC
TRBV5-3	.	15	few	TRBJ2-1	CARSLGQGNYGEQFF	TGTGCCAGAAGCTTGGGGCAGGGGAATTACGGTGAGCAGTTCTTC
TRBV12-3/TRBV12-4	.	13	.	TRBJ1-2	CASSFWGNKGYTF	TGTGCCAGCAGTTTCTGGGGAAATAAGGGCTACACCTTC
TRBV18	TRBD1	17	few	TRBJ2-3	CASSPSRQGRSTDTQYF	TGTGCCAGCTCACCATCGAGACAGGGCAGGAGCACAGATACGCAGTATTTT
TRBV20-1	.	15	many	TRBJ2-5	CSARRGGSSQETQYF	TGCAGTGCTAGAAGGGGGGGGTCATCCCAAGAGACCCAGTACTTC
TRBV12-3/TRBV12-4	TRBD1	16	.	TRBJ1-5	CASSDTGQEFNQPQHF	TGTGCCAGCAGTGACACGGGACAGGAATTCAATCAGCCCCAGCATTTT
TRBV24-1	TRBD2	11	.	TRBJ2-1	CATSSGTKQFF	TGTGCCACCAGCTCCGGGACTAAGCAGTTCTTC
TRBV20-1	.	12	many	TRBJ1-1	CSASAGVTEAFF	TGCAGTGCCTCGGCAGGGGTCACTGAAGCTTTCTTT
TRBV18	.	14	many	TRBJ1-1	CASSPISANTEAFF	TGTGCCAGCTCACCAATATCGGCGAACACTGAAGCTTTCTTT
TRBV4-1	.	18	many	TRBJ1-2	CASSQKRGGAQWDYGYTF	TGCGCCAGCAGCCAAAAGAGGGGGGGTGCTCAATGGGACTATGGCTACACCTTC
TRBV5-1	TRBD1	15	many	TRBJ2-3	CASSSETGATDTQYF	TGCGCCAGCAGCTCAGAGACAGGGGCGACAGATACGCAGTATTTT
TRBV18	.	13	few	TRBJ1-1	CASSPAGLYGAFF	TGTGCCAGCTCACCAGCAGGCCTCTATGGAGCTTTCTTT
TRBV29-1	.	10	medium-sized	TRBJ2-1	CSVDTVQQFF	TGCAGCGTTGATACAGTACAGCAGTTCTTC
TRBV5-4	.	14	.	TRBJ2-5	CASSPQLAQETQYF	TGTGCCAGCAGCCCCCAGTTAGCCCAAGAGACCCAGTACTTC
TRBV7-2	.	12	many	TRBJ1-1	CASSLKAFGAFF	TGTGCCAGCAGCTTAAAGGCCTTTGGTGCTTTCTTT
TRBV20-1	.	14	.	TRBJ2-5	CSALRGGVQETQYF	TGCAGTGCTCTGAGGGGGGGGGTACAAGAGACCCAGTACTTC
TRBV20-1	TRBD1	13	.	TRBJ2-1	CSATTGTWDEQFF	TGCAGTGCTACGACAGGGACATGGGATGAGCAGTTCTTC
TRBV28	TRBD1	15	.	TRBJ1-6	CASSSPGTDPEPLHF	TGTGCCAGCAGTTCTCCCGGGACAGACCCGGAGCCCCTCCACTTT
TRBV5-1	.	15	many	TRBJ1-1	CASSIGSTGNTEAFF	TGCGCCAGCAGCATAGGGTCCACAGGGAACACTGAAGCTTTCTTT
TRBV7-3	.	13	.	TRBJ1-1	CASSFTGKEEAFF	TGTGCCAGCAGCTTTACGGGTAAAGAGGAAGCTTTCTTT
TRBV23-1	TRBD1	20	.	TRBJ2-3	CASKRATGTDNGPITDTQYF	TGCGCCAGCAAGAGAGCTACCGGGACAGACAACGGGCCGATCACAGATACGCAGTATTTT
TRBV4-1	TRBD1	13	.	TRBJ2-5	CASSQANRGNQYF	TGCGCCAGCAGCCAAGCTAACAGGGGGAACCAGTACTTC